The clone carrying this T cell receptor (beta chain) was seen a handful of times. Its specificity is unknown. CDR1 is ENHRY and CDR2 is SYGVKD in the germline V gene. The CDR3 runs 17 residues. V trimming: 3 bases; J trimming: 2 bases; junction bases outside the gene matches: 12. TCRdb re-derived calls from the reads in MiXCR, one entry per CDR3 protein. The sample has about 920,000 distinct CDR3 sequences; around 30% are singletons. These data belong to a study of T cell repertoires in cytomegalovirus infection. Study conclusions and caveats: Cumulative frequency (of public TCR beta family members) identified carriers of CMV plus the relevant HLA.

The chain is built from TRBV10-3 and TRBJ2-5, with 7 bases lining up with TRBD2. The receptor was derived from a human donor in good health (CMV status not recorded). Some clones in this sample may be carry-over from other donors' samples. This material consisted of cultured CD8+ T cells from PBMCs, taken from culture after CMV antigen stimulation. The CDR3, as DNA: TGTGCCATCAGTGAAAGGCGGGGAGCGGGGACTCAAGAGACCCAGTACTTC. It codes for CAISERRGAGTQETQYF.